This TCR beta chain was documented in a study of cytomegalovirus exposure and HLA in healthy donors. This PCR relied on a set of 60 Vbeta primers and 13 Jbeta primers. Original processing notes: In a later analysis, the count reached roughly 80 million unique TCR beta chains, with approximately 11 million shared. Repertoires were generated with immunoSEQ multiplex PCR, while TCRdb's copy carries only in-frame clones and drops some. V, J and clone size derive from that table, while D and trimming were established from the DNA sequence. The data hold approximately 56,000 clones, with approximately 70% observed a single time. The origin of this receptor is a woman aged 45-60 years in good health and CMV-seropositive. The sequenced sample was PBMCs.

In DNA form, the CDR3 reads TGCGCCAGCAGCCAAAGGGTACTAGCGGGAGGGAATGAGCAGTTCTTC. Translating gives CASSQRVLAGGNEQFF. The J gene is TRBJ2-1, the V gene TRBV5-1, with TRBD2 matching over 13 bases. Germline V gene data show CDR1 as SGHRS and CDR2 as YFSETQ. V shed 4 bases and J 7 bases; nucleotides not matched to a gene: 8. The CDR3 length is 16 residues. Together with reference TRBV5-1 and TRBJ2-1, the CDR3 gives the full variable domain: KAGVTQTPRYLIKTRGQQVTLSCSPISGHRSVSWYQQTPGQGLQFLFEYFSETQRNKGNFPGRFSGRQFSNSRSEMNVSTLELGDSALYLCASSQRVLAGGNEQFFGPGTRLTVL.